These 4 T cell receptor beta chains were sequenced from one sample in a study of identical twins. MiXCR was run by TCRdb on the 5' RACE reads, yielding one entry per CDR3 protein. The table records a few hundred thousand distinct CDR3 sequences, roughly 9.5% of them present only once. The data were also submitted as part of a second study, on yellow fever vaccine responses in identical twins.

The specimen sequenced was PBMCs. The receptors derive from a young woman in good health.

Turning to this clonotype: At one end, the junction sequence differs from germline, possibly due to a read error. V gene TRBV20-1 combines with J gene TRBJ1-1; 7 nucleotides align to TRBD1. Germline loops: CDR1 DFQATT, CDR2 SNEGSKA (reference sequence). CDR3 length: 15 amino acids. Written as DNA, the CDR3 is TGCAGTGCTGGAGATCCCGGGACAGCAAACACTGAAGCTTTCTTT. Translated, it gives CSAGDPGTANTEAFF.

The chain carries TRBV6-2 or TRBV6-3 and TRBJ2-3; D not certain. Trimming cost V 6 bases and J 6 bases, with 10 bases left between them. This CDR3 spans 12 amino acids. CDR1 and CDR2 from the germline V gene are MNHEY and SVGEGT. CDR3 amino acids: CASSPNVDTQYF. In nucleotides, the CDR3 is TGTGCCAGCAGCCCTAATGTGGATACGCAGTATTTT.

This clonotype came up many times. The gene calls are TRBV4-1 and TRBJ2-2; 11 nucleotides line up with TRBD2. This CDR3 is built from 16 residues. Germline V lookup: CDR1 MGHRA, CDR2 YSYEKL. The junction had 6 bases not matched to a gene; V was cut back by 4 bases and J by 5 bases. The CDR3 coding sequence is TGCGCCAGCAGCCCCCCTAGCGGGGGGCTAACCGGGGAGCTGTTTTTT. The encoded protein is CASSPPSGGLTGELFF.

V gene TRBV7-2 combines with J gene TRBJ2-4; 8 nucleotides align to TRBD2. Trimming took 1 base from V and 4 from J; bases not matched to a gene: 3. Germline V gene lookup returns CDR1 SGHTA and CDR2 FQGNSA. The CDR3 consists of 15 residues. The CDR3 reads CASSLVVAGKNIQYF. CDR3 DNA: TGTGCCAGCAGCTTAGTCGTAGCGGGGAAAAACATTCAGTACTTC.